This TCR beta chain was captured in a study of T cell changes during pregnancy in multiple sclerosis. The germline V gene has CDR1 SSHAT and CDR2 FNYEAQ (reference sequence). Trimming pared 4 bases from V and 4 bases from J, leaving 7 bases between. CDR3 length equals 13 residues. Here immunoSEQ multiplex PCR was the method, and the copy in TCRdb shows in-frame clones only, minus some. Of around 110,000 clones in the sample, around 90% were seen once. The chain carries TRBV7-7 and TRBJ2-2; D gene uncertain. The specimen was peripheral blood, collected after pregnancy. The sequence was obtained from a female donor with multiple sclerosis, enrolled in a pregnancy study. The CDR3 DNA is TGTGCCAGCAGCTCAACTACCACCGGGGAGCTGTTTTTT. Translating gives CASSSTTTGELFF.